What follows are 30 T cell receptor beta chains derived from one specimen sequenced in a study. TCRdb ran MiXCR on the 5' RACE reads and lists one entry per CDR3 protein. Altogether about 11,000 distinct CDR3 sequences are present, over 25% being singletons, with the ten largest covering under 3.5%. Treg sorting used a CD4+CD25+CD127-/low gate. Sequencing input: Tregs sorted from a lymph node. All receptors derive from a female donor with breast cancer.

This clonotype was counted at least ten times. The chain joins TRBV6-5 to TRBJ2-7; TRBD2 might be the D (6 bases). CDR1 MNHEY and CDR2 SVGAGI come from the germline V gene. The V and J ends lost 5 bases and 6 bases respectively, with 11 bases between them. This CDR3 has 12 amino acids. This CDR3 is CASSLLGGEQYF. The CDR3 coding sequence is TGTGCCAGCAGTCTCCTCGGGGGCGAGCAGTACTTC.

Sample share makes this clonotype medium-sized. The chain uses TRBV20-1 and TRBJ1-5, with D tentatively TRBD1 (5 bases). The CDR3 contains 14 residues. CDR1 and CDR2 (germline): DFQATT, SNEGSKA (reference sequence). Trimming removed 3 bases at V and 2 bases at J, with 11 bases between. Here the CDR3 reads CSASSGQGNQPQHF. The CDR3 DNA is TGCAGTGCTAGTTCGGGGCAGGGCAATCAGCCCCAGCATTTT.

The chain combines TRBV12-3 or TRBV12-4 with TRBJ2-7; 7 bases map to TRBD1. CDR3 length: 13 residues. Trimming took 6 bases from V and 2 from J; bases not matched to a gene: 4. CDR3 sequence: CASSTDRAYEQYF. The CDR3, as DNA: TGTGCCAGCAGCACAGACAGGGCCTACGAGCAGTACTTC.

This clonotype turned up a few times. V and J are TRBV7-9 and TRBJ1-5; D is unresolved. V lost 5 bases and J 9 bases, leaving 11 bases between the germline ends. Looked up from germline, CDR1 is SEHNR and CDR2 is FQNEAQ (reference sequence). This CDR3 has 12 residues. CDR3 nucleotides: TGTGCCAGCAGCGGAGGAAGCCGGCCCCAGCATTTT. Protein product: CASSGGSRPQHF.

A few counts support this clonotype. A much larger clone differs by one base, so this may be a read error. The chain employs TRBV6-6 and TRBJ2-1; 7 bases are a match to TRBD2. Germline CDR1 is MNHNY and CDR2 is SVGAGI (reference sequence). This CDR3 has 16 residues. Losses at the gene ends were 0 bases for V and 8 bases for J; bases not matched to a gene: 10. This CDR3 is CASSYSVSSGRDEQFF. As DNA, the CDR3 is TGTGCCAGCAGTTACTCGGTTTCTAGCGGTAGGGATGAGCAGTTCTTC.

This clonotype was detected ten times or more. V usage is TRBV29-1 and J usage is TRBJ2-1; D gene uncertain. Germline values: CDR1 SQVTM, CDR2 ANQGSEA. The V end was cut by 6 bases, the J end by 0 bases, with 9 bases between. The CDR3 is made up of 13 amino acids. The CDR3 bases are TGCAGCGTACCTCAGAGCTCCTACAATGAGCAGTTCTTC. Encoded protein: CSVPQSSYNEQFF.

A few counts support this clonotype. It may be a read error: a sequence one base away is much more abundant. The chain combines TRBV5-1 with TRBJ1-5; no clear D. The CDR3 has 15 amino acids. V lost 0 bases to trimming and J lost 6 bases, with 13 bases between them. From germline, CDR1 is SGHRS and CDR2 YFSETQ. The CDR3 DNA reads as TGCGCCAGCAGCTTGGAAGGCAGGCTTAGTCAGCCCCAGCATTTT. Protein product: CASSLEGRLSQPQHF.

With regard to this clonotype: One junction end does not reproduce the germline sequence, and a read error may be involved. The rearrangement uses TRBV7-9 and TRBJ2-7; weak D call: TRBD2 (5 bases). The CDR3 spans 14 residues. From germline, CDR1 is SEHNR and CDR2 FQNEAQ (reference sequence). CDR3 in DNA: TGCGCCAGCAGCAACCCGGGAATAGCGTGGGAGCAGTACTTC. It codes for CASSNPGIAWEQYF.

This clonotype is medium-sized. The CDR3 region is CSARDRQINEQFF. CDR3 sequence (DNA): TGCAGTGCTAGAGATCGTCAGATTAATGAGCAGTTCTTC. V usage is TRBV20-1 and J usage is TRBJ2-1; D is ambiguous. Germline values: CDR1 DFQATT, CDR2 SNEGSKA (reference sequence). The CDR3 sequence is 13 residues long. Between the trimmed V and J ends, which lost 0 bases and 7 bases, there was a span of 10 bases.

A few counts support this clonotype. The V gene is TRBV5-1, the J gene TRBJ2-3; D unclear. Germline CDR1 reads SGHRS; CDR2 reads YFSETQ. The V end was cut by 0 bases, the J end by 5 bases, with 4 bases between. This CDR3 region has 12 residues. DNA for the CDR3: TGCGCCAGCAGCTTGGAGGGAGATACGCAGTATTTT. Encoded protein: CASSLEGDTQYF.

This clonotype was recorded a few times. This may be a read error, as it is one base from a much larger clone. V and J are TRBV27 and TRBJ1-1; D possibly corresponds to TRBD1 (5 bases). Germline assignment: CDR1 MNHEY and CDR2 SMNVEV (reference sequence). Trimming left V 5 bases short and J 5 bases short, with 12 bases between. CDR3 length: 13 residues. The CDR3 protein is CASSDQGPTEAFF. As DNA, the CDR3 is TGTGCCAGCAGTGATCAGGGCCCTACTGAAGCTTTCTTT.

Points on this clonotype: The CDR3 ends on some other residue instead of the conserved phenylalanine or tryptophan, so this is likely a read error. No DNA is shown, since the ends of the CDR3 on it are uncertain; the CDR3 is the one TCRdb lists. CDR3 in amino acids: CASSFDDGLAGGTSYEQCI. The J gene is TRBJ2-7, the V gene TRBV28; the D call TRBD2 from the table was never checked on the DNA. The CDR3 length equals 19 residues, ends included. Germline CDR1 is MDHEN and CDR2 is SYDVKM.

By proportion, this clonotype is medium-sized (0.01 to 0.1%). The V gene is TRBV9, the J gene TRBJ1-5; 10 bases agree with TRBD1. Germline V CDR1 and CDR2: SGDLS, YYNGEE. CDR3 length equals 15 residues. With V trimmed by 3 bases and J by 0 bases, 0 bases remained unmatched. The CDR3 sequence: CASSGQGASNQPQHF. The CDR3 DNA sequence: TGTGCCAGCAGCGGACAGGGGGCTAGCAATCAGCCCCAGCATTTT.

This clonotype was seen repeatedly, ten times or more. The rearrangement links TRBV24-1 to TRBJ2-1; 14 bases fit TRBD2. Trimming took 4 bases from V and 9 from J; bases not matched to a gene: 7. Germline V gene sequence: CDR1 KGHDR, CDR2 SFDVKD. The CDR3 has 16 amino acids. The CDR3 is CATSDQTSGRAFEQFF. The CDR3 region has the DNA TGTGCCACCAGTGACCAGACTAGCGGGAGGGCCTTTGAGCAGTTCTTC.

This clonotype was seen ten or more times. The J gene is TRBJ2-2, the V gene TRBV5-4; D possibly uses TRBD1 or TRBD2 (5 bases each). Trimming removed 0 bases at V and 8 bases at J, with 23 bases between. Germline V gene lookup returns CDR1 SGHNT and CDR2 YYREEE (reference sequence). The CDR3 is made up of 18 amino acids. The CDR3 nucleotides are TGTGCCAGCAGCTTGGCCCCGGGGCTAGGAATGATGTCGGGGGAGCTGTTTTTT. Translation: CASSLAPGLGMMSGELFF.

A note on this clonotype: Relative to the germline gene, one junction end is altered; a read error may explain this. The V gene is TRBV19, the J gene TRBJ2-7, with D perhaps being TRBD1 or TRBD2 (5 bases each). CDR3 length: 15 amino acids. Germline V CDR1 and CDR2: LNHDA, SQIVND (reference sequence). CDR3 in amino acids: CASRAGTYEAYGQYF. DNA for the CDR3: TGTGCCAGTAGAGCAGGGACCTATGAGGCCTACGGGCAGTACTTC.

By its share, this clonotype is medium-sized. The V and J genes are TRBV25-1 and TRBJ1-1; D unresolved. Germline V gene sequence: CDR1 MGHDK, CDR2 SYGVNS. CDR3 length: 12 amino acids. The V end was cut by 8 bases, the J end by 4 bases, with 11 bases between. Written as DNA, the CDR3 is TGTGCCAGCTGGGGAGGAGGCACTGAAGCTTTCTTT. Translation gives CASWGGGTEAFF.

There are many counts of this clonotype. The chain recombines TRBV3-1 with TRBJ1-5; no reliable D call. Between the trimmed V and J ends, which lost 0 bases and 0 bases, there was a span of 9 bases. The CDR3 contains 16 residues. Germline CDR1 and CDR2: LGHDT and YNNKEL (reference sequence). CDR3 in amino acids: CASSQEGGYSNQPQHF. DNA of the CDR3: TGTGCCAGCAGCCAAGAAGGCGGTTATAGCAATCAGCCCCAGCATTTT.

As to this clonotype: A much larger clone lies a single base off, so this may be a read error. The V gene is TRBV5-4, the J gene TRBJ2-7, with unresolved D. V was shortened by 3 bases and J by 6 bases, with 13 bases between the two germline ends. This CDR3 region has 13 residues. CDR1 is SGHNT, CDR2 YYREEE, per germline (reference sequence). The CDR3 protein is CASSSMGSTEQYF. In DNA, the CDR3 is TGTGCCAGCAGCTCTATGGGGTCGACCGAGCAGTACTTC.

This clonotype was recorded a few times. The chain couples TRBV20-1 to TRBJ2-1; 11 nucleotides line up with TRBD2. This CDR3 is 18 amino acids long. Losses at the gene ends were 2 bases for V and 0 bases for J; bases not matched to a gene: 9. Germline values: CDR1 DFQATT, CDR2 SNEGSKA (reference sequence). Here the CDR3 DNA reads TGCAGTGCTAGAAAGACTAGCGGGACAGTGAGCTCCTACAATGAGCAGTTCTTC. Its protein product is CSARKTSGTVSSYNEQFF.

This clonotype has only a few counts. The DNA of the CDR3 is TGTGCCAGCAGTGATTCTAGCGGGAGGAGTGAGCAGTTCTTC. Its translation: CASSDSSGRSEQFF. The V and J genes are TRBV6-4 and TRBJ2-1, with 11 bases matching TRBD2. V shed 3 bases, J shed 9 bases, and the junction held 4 bases outside the gene matches. CDR3 length: 14 residues. Germline CDR1 MRHNA, CDR2 SNTAGT.

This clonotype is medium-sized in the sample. CDR3 in amino acids: CASSQDPTGFYSNQPQHF. CDR3 nucleotide sequence: TGTGCCAGCAGCCAAGATCCTACAGGCTTCTATAGCAATCAGCCCCAGCATTTT. The chain combines TRBV3-1 with TRBJ1-5; D perhaps matches TRBD1 (5 bases). Germline V gives CDR1 LGHDT, CDR2 YNNKEL (reference sequence). This CDR3 has 18 amino acids. Deletions cut 0 bases from V and 0 bases from J, with 15 bases between.

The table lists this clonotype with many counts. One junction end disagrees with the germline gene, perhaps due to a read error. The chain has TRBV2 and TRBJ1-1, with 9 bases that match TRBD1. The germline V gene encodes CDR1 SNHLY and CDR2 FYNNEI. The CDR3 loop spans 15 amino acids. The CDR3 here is CASSERDRANTEAFF. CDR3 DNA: TGTGCCAGCAGTGAAAGGGACAGGGCGAACACTGAAGCCTTCTTT. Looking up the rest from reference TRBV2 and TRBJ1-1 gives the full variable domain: EPEVTQTPSHQVTQMGQEVILRCVPISNHLYFYWYRQILGQKVEFLVSFYNNEISEKSEIFDDQFSVERPDGSNFTLKIRSTKLEDSAMYFCASSERDRANTEAFFGQGTRLTVV.

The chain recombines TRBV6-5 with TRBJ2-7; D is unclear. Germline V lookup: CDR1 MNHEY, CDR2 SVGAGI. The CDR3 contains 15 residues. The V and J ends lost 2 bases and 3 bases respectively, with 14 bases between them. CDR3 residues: CASSYMQKGYYEQYF. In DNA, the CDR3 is TGTGCCAGCAGTTACATGCAAAAGGGATACTACGAGCAGTACTTC.

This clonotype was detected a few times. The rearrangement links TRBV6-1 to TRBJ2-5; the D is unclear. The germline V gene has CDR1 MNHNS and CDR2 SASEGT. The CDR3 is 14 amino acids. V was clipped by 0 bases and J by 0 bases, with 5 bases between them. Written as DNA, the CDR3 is TGTGCCAGCAGTGAAGCGCTGTACCAAGAGACCCAGTACTTC. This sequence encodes CASSEALYQETQYF.

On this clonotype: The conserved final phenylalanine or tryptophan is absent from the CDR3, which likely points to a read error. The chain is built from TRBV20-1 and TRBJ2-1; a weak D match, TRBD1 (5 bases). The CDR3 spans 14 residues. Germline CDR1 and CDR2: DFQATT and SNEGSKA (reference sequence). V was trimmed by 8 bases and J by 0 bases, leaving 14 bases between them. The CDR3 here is CSFQDRSSYNEQFS. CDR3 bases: TGCAGTTTCCAAGACAGAAGCTCCTACAATGAGCAGTTCTCC.

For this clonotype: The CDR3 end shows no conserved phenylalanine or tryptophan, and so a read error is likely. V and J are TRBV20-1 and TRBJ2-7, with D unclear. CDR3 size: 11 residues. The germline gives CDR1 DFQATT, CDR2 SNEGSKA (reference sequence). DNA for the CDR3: TGCAATGCCCCGGATCTAAAGGAGCAGTACCTC. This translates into CNAPDLKEQYL.

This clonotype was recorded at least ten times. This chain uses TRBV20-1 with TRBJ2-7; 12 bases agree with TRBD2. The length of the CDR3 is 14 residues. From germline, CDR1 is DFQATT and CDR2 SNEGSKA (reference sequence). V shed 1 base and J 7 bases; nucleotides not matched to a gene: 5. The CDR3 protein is CSARVLAGGREQYF. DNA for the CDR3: TGCAGTGCTAGAGTACTAGCGGGAGGCAGGGAGCAGTACTTC.

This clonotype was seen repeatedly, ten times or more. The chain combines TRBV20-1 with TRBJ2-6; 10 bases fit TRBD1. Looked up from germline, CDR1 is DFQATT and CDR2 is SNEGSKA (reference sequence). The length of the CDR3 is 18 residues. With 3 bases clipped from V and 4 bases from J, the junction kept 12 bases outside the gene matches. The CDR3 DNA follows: TGCAGTGCTAGCAGGCGAGACAGGGGGCGTCTGGGGGCCAACGTCCTGACTTTC. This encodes CSASRRDRGRLGANVLTF.

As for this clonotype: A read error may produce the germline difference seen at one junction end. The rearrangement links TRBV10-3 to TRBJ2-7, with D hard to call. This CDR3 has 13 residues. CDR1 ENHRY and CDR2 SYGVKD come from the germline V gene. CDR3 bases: TGTGCCATCAGTCCCGACGACCCTTACGAGCTGTACTTC. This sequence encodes CAISPDDPYELYF.